These 29 T cell receptor beta chains were all obtained from the same sample, sequenced in a study of human CD4 T cells and Enterobacteriaceae. Assay: immunoSEQ multiplex PCR; the TCRdb copy retains only in-frame clones and omits some. The data contain approximately 590 clones, about two fifths of them seen just once; the ten biggest clones take up over 25%. Proliferating activated T cells were sorted by FACS as CFSE-low CD25+ ICOS+ after 6-7 days. Irradiated autologous monocytes pulsed with antigen were cultured at a 2:1 ratio with CFSE-labeled memory CD4+ T cells. Sorting took every CD4+ cell except CD45RA+CCR7+CD95- naive cells, reaching over 98% purity. Sequencing input: bacteria-reactive CD4+ T cells grown in culture. The sample's subset: CFSE-low proliferating memory CD4 T cells sorted after in vitro stimulation with a heat-inactivated bacterium or M. tuberculosis lysate. The receptors shown here come from a human donor in good health.

CDR3 in amino acids: CSVEIGNGGNGYTF. CDR3 nucleotide sequence: TGCAGCGTTGAAATAGGGAATGGAGGAAATGGCTACACCTTC. The J gene is TRBJ1-2, the V gene TRBV29-1, with D unclear. The CDR3 consists of 14 residues. Germline lookup yields CDR1 SQVTM and CDR2 ANQGSEA. Deletions cut 2 bases from V and 6 bases from J, with 16 bases between.

The rearrangement joins TRBV7-2 to TRBJ2-7, with 10 bases that match TRBD1. The CDR3 consists of 14 residues. Losses at the gene ends were 4 bases for V and 7 bases for J; bases not matched to a gene: 7. Germline V CDR1 and CDR2: SGHTA, FQGNSA. The CDR3 sequence is CASSSGTGVGEQYF. The CDR3 DNA follows: TGTGCCAGCAGCTCCGGGACAGGGGTCGGAGAGCAGTACTTC.

The V and J genes are TRBV12-5 and TRBJ2-1; no firm D call. Germline CDR1 and CDR2: LGHNT and FRNRAP. The V end was cut by 7 bases, the J end by 2 bases, with 12 bases between. The CDR3 extends over 14 amino acids. The CDR3 here is CASARLQAYNEQFF. Here the CDR3 DNA reads TGTGCTAGTGCCCGACTCCAAGCCTACAATGAGCAGTTCTTC.

A note on this clone: With only one base between it and a far larger clone, this is likely a read error. This chain connects TRBV6-5 to TRBJ2-7; possible D gene TRBD1, 6 bases. The length of the CDR3 is 14 residues. Germline lookup yields CDR1 MNHEY and CDR2 SVGAGI. The V end was cut by 6 bases, the J end by 1 base, with 13 bases between. The CDR3 here is CASRRQVTSYEQYF. The CDR3 bases are TGTGCCAGCAGACGACAGGTTACTTCCTACGAGCAGTACTTC.

This clone was seen a handful of times. J is TRBJ1-5 and V is TRBV6-1; D is possibly TRBD1 (5 bases). V lost 7 bases and J lost 3, with 13 bases in between. This CDR3 has 14 residues. Germline V gene lookup returns CDR1 MNHNS and CDR2 SASEGT. DNA of the CDR3: TGTGCCAGCATTAATACAGGCTTCAATCAGCCCCAGCATTTT. This gives the protein CASINTGFNQPQHF.

The V and J genes are TRBV5-3 and TRBJ2-7; TRBD2 matches 11 bases. TRBV5-3 is noted as an ORF with a role that remains uncertain. J was trimmed by 5 bases and V by 7 bases; bases with no gene match: 14. This CDR3 is built from 16 residues. CDR3 bases: TGTGCCAGATCGGCTTGTATAACTAGCGGGAGCGACGAGCAGTACTTC. Its translation: CARSACITSGSDEQYF.

This clone was seen a handful of times. The chain couples TRBV10-3 to TRBJ2-1; D possibly corresponds to TRBD1 (5 bases). Trimming shortened V by 8 bases and J by 8 bases, and 16 bases separated the two germline ends. Germline lookup yields CDR1 ENHRY and CDR2 SYGVKD. The CDR3 has 13 amino acids. The CDR3 coding sequence is TGTGCCATCGGTGCCAGGGTGGCCGATGAGCAGTTCTTC. Its translation: CAIGARVADEQFF.

This clone has only one observation. The chain has TRBV5-1 and TRBJ2-1; no firm D call. Germline V lookup: CDR1 SGHRS, CDR2 YFSETQ. The CDR3 runs to 15 residues. V lost 1 base and J 3 bases, leaving 11 bases between the germline ends. The chain's CDR3 is CASSLRAGGYNEQFF. The DNA for the CDR3 is TGCGCCAGCAGCTTGAGAGCCGGCGGCTACAATGAGCAGTTCTTC.

In this sample, this clone is medium-sized. The rearrangement links TRBV12-5 to TRBJ2-1; weak D call: TRBD2 (6 bases). Trimming cost V 0 bases and J 7 bases, with 10 bases left between them. Germline values: CDR1 LGHNT, CDR2 FRNRAP. The CDR3 has 14 residues. The CDR3 loop is CASGLVGGRNEQFF. The CDR3 region has the DNA TGTGCTAGTGGTTTGGTCGGGGGTCGGAATGAGCAGTTCTTC.

The chain carries TRBV11-2 and TRBJ2-5; 16 nucleotides agree with TRBD2. Unmatched junction bases numbered 4, after V lost 4 bases and J lost 5 bases. From germline, CDR1 is SGHAT and CDR2 FQNNGV. CDR3 length: 16 amino acids. The CDR3 spells CASSSGTSGRGETQYF. DNA of the CDR3: TGTGCCAGCAGCTCCGGGACTAGCGGGAGGGGGGAGACCCAGTACTTC. The whole variable domain, remainder taken from reference TRBV11-2 and TRBJ2-5, is EAGVAQSPRYKIIEKRQSVAFWCNPISGHATLYWYQQILGQGPKLLIQFQNNGVVDDSQLPKDRFSAERLKGVDSTLKIQPAKLEDSAVYLCASSSGTSGRGETQYFGPGTRLLVL.

The V and J genes are TRBV18 and TRBJ1-2; no clear D. V gave up 8 bases and J gave up 7 bases, with 14 bases separating them. There are 12 residues in the CDR3. Germline V gives CDR1 KGHSH, CDR2 LQKENI. As DNA, the CDR3 is TGTGCCAGCCGCAGCGACCGGGGTGGCTACACCTTC. This sequence encodes CASRSDRGGYTF.

The chain combines TRBV2 with TRBJ1-1, with D possibly TRBD1 on 6 matching bases. V shed 6 bases and J shed 2 bases, with 13 bases lying between them. The CDR3 extends over 14 amino acids. Germline V CDR1 and CDR2: SNHLY, FYNNEI. The CDR3 bases are TGTGCCAGCAGCTACGCGACAGGAAACACTGAAGCTTTCTTT. Encoded protein: CASSYATGNTEAFF.

The chain employs TRBV5-4 and TRBJ2-1; 14 nucleotides match TRBD2. Germline loops: CDR1 SGHNT, CDR2 YYREEE (reference sequence). CDR3 length: 18 amino acids. The junction had 4 bases not matched to a gene; V was cut back by 0 bases and J by 2 bases. The CDR3 coding sequence is TGTGCCAGCAGCTTGGGGACTAGCGGGAGGAGGACCTACAATGAGCAGTTCTTC. It translates to CASSLGTSGRRTYNEQFF.

This clone was counted only a few times. The gene calls are TRBV4-1 and TRBJ1-5, with D possibly TRBD1 on 6 matching bases. CDR3 size: 16 residues. The V end lost 7 bases, the J end lost 0 bases, and 16 bases lay between the germline ends. The germline V gene encodes CDR1 MGHRA and CDR2 YSYEKL. CDR3 sequence: CASTPQGGLSNQPQHF. The DNA for the CDR3 is TGCGCCAGCACCCCTCAAGGGGGGCTTAGCAATCAGCCCCAGCATTTT.

The CDR3 protein is CASSDQRGPSSTDTQYF. CDR3 bases: TGTGCCAGCAGTGACCAGCGGGGGCCATCTAGCACAGATACGCAGTATTTT. The V call is TRBV6-4, the J call TRBJ2-3, with 8 bases aligning to TRBD2. The V gene end was trimmed by 2 bases and the J gene end by 0 bases; junction bases not matched to a gene: 7. The CDR3 is 17 amino acids. Germline V gene sequence: CDR1 MRHNA, CDR2 SNTAGT.

The chain couples TRBV5-1 to TRBJ2-7; TRBD2 matches at 16 bases. The V gene's germline CDR1 is SGHRS and CDR2 YFSETQ. The CDR3 has 17 residues. The V gene end was trimmed by 4 bases and the J gene end by 4 bases; junction bases not matched to a gene: 8. The CDR3 region has the DNA TGCGCCAGCAGCCCGGGGACTAGCGGGAGGGCCCGGTACGAGCAGTACTTC. Protein sequence: CASSPGTSGRARYEQYF.

The chain employs TRBV6-5 and TRBJ1-5; 11 positions agree with TRBD1. With 2 bases clipped from V and 4 bases from J, the junction kept 4 bases outside the gene matches. This CDR3 is 16 amino acids long. CDR1 and CDR2 (germline): MNHEY, SVGAGI. CDR3: CASSYRGQGANQPQHF. CDR3 nucleotides: TGTGCCAGCAGTTACCGAGGACAGGGGGCAAATCAGCCCCAGCATTTT.

A note on this clone: The germline gene is not matched at one end of the junction; a read error may be the cause. The chain recombines TRBV5-1 with TRBJ2-2, with D tentatively TRBD2 (5 bases). The CDR3 sequence is 16 residues long. Germline CDR1 SGHRS, CDR2 YFSETQ. The CDR3 loop is CASSLVAGSEHRGAVF. The DNA for the CDR3 is TGCGCCAGCAGCTTGGTAGCTGGGTCCGAACACCGGGGAGCTGTTTTT.

On this clone itself: Other DNA variants within this sample encode the same CDR3. The V gene is TRBV7-2, the J gene TRBJ1-3, with a possible D match to TRBD1 (5 bases). Germline values: CDR1 SGHTA, CDR2 FQGNSA. This CDR3 is 15 amino acids long. Trimming left V 3 bases short and J 0 bases short, with 9 bases between. The CDR3 DNA reads as TGTGCCAGCAGCTTGGGGGGGTTCTCTGGAAACACCATATATTTT. Its protein product is CASSLGGFSGNTIYF. Full variable domain (outside the CDR3, taken from reference TRBV7-2 and TRBJ1-3): GAGVSQSPSNKVTEKGKDVELRCDPISGHTALYWYRQSLGQGLEFLIYFQGNSAPDKSGLPSDRFSAERTGGSVSTLTIQRTQQEDSAVYLCASSLGGFSGNTIYFGEGSWLTVV.

The genes are TRBV5-1 and TRBJ2-2; 7 nucleotides match TRBD2. This CDR3 comprises 16 residues. V shed 1 base, J shed 0 bases, and the junction held 3 bases outside the gene matches. CDR1 is SGHRS, CDR2 YFSETQ, per germline. CDR3 loop: CASSLSLATNTGELFF. The CDR3 DNA reads as TGCGCCAGCAGCTTGTCACTAGCGACGAACACCGGGGAGCTGTTTTTT.

This chain links TRBV7-9 with TRBJ2-3, with D maybe TRBD2 (5 bases). Germline V gene sequence: CDR1 SEHNR, CDR2 FQNEAQ (reference sequence). This CDR3 contains 13 residues. Trimming cost V 1 base and J 5 bases, with 7 bases left between them. The CDR3 DNA is TGTGCCAGCAGCTTAGATGGGAGAGATACGCAGTATTTT. It translates to CASSLDGRDTQYF.

The V and J genes are TRBV27 and TRBJ2-1; a weak D match, TRBD1 (6 bases). CDR1 and CDR2 from the germline V gene are MNHEY and SMNVEV (reference sequence). The CDR3 is 12 residues long. V was trimmed by 2 bases and J by 7 bases, leaving 6 bases between them. CDR3 in DNA: TGTGCCAGCAGTTTACAGGGGAATGAGCAGTTCTTC. As protein: CASSLQGNEQFF.

This clone occurred a few times. V and J are TRBV6-1 and TRBJ1-4; D is possibly TRBD1 (6 bases). CDR1 is MNHNS, CDR2 SASEGT, per germline. V was cut by 8 bases and J by 5 bases, with 18 bases left in between. The CDR3 extends over 15 amino acids. In DNA form, the CDR3 reads TGTGCCAGCGCAAGAAGACAGGAGACGAATGAAAAACTGTTTTTT. It codes for CASARRQETNEKLFF.

This clone appeared a few times. The rearrangement uses TRBV19 and TRBJ1-5; 7 bases match TRBD1. The CDR3 loop spans 13 amino acids. Germline lookup yields CDR1 LNHDA and CDR2 SQIVND (reference sequence). Germline trimming cut 5 bases from V and 4 bases from J; bases unmatched to any gene: 2. This CDR3 reads CASSDRVNQPQHF. CDR3 bases: TGTGCCAGTAGTGACAGGGTTAATCAGCCCCAGCATTTT. Full variable domain (rest looked up from reference TRBV19 and TRBJ1-5): DGGITQSPKYLFRKEGQNVTLSCEQNLNHDAMYWYRQDPGQGLRLIYYSQIVNDFQKGDIAEGYSVSREKKESFPLTVTSAQKNPTAFYLCASSDRVNQPQHFGDGTRLSIL.

This clone is large. The CDR3 is CASGEEGGYTF. CDR3 coding DNA: TGTGCTAGTGGCGAAGAAGGAGGCTACACCTTC. This chain joins TRBV12-5 and TRBJ1-2; D gene ambiguous. V lost 6 bases and J 8 bases, leaving 10 bases between the germline ends. The V gene's germline CDR1 is LGHNT and CDR2 FRNRAP. The CDR3 totals 11 residues.

This sequence joins TRBV12-5 and TRBJ2-2, with no clear D. The germline V and J ends were trimmed by 8 bases and 4 bases, with 11 bases remaining between them. This CDR3 spans 13 amino acids. Germline CDR1 reads LGHNT; CDR2 reads FRNRAP. CDR3: CASQKTSTGELFF. As DNA, the CDR3 is TGTGCTAGTCAGAAGACCAGCACCGGGGAGCTGTTTTTT.

Comment on this clone: A far larger clone lies a single base away; this is likely a read error. This chain links TRBV25-1 with TRBJ2-7, with a weak D call TRBD1 (6 bases). Trimming removed 6 bases at V and 1 base at J, with 13 bases between. The CDR3 is 14 amino acids. Germline V CDR1 and CDR2: MGHDK, SYGVNS. The CDR3 protein is CASRRQVTSYEQYF. The CDR3 DNA reads as TGTGCCAGCAGACGACAGGTTACTTCCTACGAGCAGTACTTC.

This clone was counted only a few times. The chain recombines TRBV5-6 with TRBJ2-2; 8 nucleotides align to TRBD2. J gave up 4 bases and V 0 bases, and 8 bases lay outside the gene matches. The CDR3 runs to 17 residues. The germline CDR1 and CDR2 sequences are SGHDT and YYEEEE. CDR3 nucleotides: TGTGCCAGCAGCTTGGGTAGTTTAGCGGGGCTCACCGGGGAGCTGTTTTTT. Translation gives CASSLGSLAGLTGELFF.

This clone ranks as medium-sized (0.01 to 0.1%). Other DNA sequences in this specimen translate into the identical CDR3. The chain has TRBV7-2 and TRBJ1-3, with a weak D call TRBD1 (5 bases). The CDR3 loop spans 15 amino acids. Between the trimmed V and J ends, which lost 5 bases and 0 bases, there was a span of 11 bases. The germline CDR1 and CDR2 sequences are SGHTA and FQGNSA. This chain's CDR3 is CASSVSGFSGNTIYF. In DNA form, the CDR3 reads TGTGCCAGCAGCGTCTCAGGGTTCTCTGGAAACACCATATATTTT.